Sequencing of this T cell receptor beta chain was carried out in a study of radiotherapy plus CTLA-4 blockade in lung cancer. V was pared by 5 bases and J by 7 bases, with 14 bases between. CDR3 length: 14 amino acids. CDR1 is SGHVT, CDR2 SQSDAQ, per germline. Clones were read by immunoSEQ multiplex PCR, and TCRdb kept only the in-frame ones, dropping some. Seen here are about 100,000 clones, 83% observed once, and the top ten hold around 0.78%. The V and J genes are TRBV7-4 and TRBJ1-4, with D unresolved. This clonotype was obtained from a human donor with non-small cell lung cancer who had stable disease on radiotherapy plus ipilimumab. The source was peripheral blood, collected from a patient treated with radiotherapy plus ipilimumab. CDR3 amino acids: CASSPPPKGEKLFF. Here the CDR3 DNA reads TGTGCCAGCAGCCCGCCCCCGAAGGGTGAAAAACTGTTTTTT.